This TCR beta chain was sequenced during a study of T cells in Graves' hyperthyroidism and ophthalmopathy. General observations from the study: Blood also carried most thyroid clonotypes expanded above 0.001.

This clonotype has a handful of counts. What it binds is not known. Any patient presenting with uncontrolled infection, other autoimmune disease, pregnancy or lactation was left out. Together with thyroid ultrasound, orbital computed tomography, serum thyroxine and TRAb, clinical symptoms were used for diagnoses. Template material for amplifying TCR beta CDR3 regions consisted of RNA transcripts. HTBI primers drove first-round RT-PCR of the TCR CDR3. Via MiXCR, TCRdb re-called the multiplex PCR reads, giving one row per CDR3 protein. Counted here are roughly 500,000 distinct CDR3 sequences, roughly 45% occurring once; the ten biggest clones make up about two fifths. The germline gives CDR1 ENHRY, CDR2 SYGVKD. CDR3 size: 17 residues. Trimming took 10 bases from V and 2 from J; bases not matched to a gene: 19.

The clonotype originates from an adult woman with Graves' disease, either hyperthyroidism or ophthalmopathy (not recorded which). The chain employs TRBV10-3 and TRBJ2-5; 7 nucleotides match TRBD1. Sequencing used peripheral blood or thyroid tissue (not recorded which). The CDR3 sequence is CASSVPRDREAQETQYF. CDR3 bases: TGTGCCAGCAGCGTTCCACGCGACAGGGAAGCTCAAGAGACCCAGTACTTC.